The subject of this entry is one T cell receptor (beta chain). Antigen specificity is unknown. The sample belongs to a study of cytomegalovirus exposure and HLA in healthy donors. Regarding the study as a whole: Productive status was seen about 90% or about 30% of the time for most TCR beta V segments in an earlier analysis. More clonal expansion characterized HLA-associated TCR beta chains than equally common others in a later analysis.

Both 60 Vbeta primers and 13 Jbeta primers went into the PCR. The assay was immunoSEQ multiplex PCR, and TCRdb's table has in-frame clones only and misses some. In the table there are some 170,000 clones, 72% of which are singletons. This clonotype was sampled from a human donor in good health. Sequencing was done on a sample of PBMCs.

The CDR3 region is CAIKGQGVYGYTF. DNA for the CDR3: TGTGCCATCAAAGGACAGGGCGTCTATGGCTACACCTTC. The rearrangement links TRBV10-3 to TRBJ1-2, with 8 bases fitting TRBD1. Germline V gives CDR1 ENHRY, CDR2 SYGVKD. V was pared by 7 bases and J by 4 bases, with 5 bases of the junction left unmatched. This CDR3 spans 13 amino acids.